This T cell receptor beta chain was profiled in a study of vaccination and CD4 T cells after COVID-19. About the research overall: The stimulus for the cells was overlapping spike peptides derived from SARS-CoV-2, HCoV-NL63, HCoV-OC43 and HCoV-229E.

The treatment denotes: roughly 10-day PBMC culture with coronavirus spike peptide pools or control peptides (ViraFEST assay). Comments on this clonotype: The antigen is unknown.

Germline CDR1 LNHDA, CDR2 SQIVND (reference sequence). With V trimmed by 7 bases and J by 1 base, 6 bases remained unmatched. This CDR3 contains 15 residues. Sequencing of the DNA from cultured CD4+ T cells was carried out with the Oncomine TCR Beta short-read assay. MiXCR was run by TCRdb on the PCR reads, yielding one entry per CDR3 protein. The sample has roughly 10,000 distinct CDR3 sequences, 26% seen once; the top ten hold about 45%. The J gene is TRBJ2-3, the V gene TRBV19, with TRBD1 identical over 9 bases. The clonotype originates from a human donor who received a COVID-19 vaccine. Sequencing was performed on CD4+ T cells from blood, cultured in vitro, taken before SARS-CoV-2 vaccination. This chain's CDR3 is CASTIRTGGTDTQYF. The CDR3 nucleotides read TGTGCCAGTACCATAAGGACAGGGGGCACAGATACGCAGTATTTT.